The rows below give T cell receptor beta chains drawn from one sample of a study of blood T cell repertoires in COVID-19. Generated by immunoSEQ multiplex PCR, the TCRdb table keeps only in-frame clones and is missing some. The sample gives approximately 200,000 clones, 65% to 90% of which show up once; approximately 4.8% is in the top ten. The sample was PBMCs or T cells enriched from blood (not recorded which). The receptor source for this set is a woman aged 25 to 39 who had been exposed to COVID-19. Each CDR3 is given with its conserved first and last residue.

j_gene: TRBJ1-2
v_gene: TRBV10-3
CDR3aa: CAITSGQGPYGYTF

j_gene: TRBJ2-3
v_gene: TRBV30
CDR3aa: CAWSLGGASTDTQYF

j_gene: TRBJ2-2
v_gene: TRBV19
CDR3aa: CASSIYGQGAHTGELFF

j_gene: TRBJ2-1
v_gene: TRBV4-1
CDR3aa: CASSQVDIISYNEQFF

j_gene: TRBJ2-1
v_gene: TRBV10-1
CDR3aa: CASSPAGQKGANEQFF

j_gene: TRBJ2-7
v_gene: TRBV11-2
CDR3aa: CASSRGTGGSYEQYF

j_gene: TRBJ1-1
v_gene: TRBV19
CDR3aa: CASSPGGRGGTEAFF

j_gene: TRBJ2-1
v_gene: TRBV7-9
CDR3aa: CASSFRSEQFF

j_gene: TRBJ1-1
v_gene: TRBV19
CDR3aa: CASSMGPGQGVTEAFF

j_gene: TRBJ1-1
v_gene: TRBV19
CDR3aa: CASSFMQGRQGNTEAFF

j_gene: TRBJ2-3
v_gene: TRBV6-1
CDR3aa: CASSERNRGTDTQYF

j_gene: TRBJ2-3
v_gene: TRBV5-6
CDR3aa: CASSLGPGGADTQYF

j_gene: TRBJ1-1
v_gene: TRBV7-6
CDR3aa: CASSATGNTEAFF

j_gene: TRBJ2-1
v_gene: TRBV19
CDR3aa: CASRDGGLTGIYNEQFF

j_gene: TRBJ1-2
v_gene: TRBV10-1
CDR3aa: CARSATSRINYGYTF

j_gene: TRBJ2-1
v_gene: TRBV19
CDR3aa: CASSIERQGAAFF

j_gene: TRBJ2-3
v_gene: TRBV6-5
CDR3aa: CASSHPSADTQYF

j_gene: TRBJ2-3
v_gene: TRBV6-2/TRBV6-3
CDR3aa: CASSYSSAGVTDTQYF

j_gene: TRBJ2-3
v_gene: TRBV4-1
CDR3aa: CASSGSGLGSDTQYF

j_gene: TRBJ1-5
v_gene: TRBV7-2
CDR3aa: CASSSLGTGGLNQPQHF

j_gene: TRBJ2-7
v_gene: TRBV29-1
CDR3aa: CSVEDRGGVNEQYF

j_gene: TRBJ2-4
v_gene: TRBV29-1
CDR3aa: CSVDAGTGSKNIQYF

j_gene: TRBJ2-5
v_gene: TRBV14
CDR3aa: CASSQGAEQETQYF

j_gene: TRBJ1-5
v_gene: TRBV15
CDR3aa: CATSVPGQINQPQHF

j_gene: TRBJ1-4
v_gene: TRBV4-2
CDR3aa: CASSQGMPARGGSEKLFF

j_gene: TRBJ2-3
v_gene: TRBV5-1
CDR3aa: CASSLAEVADTQYF

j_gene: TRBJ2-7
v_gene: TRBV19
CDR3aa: CASSRDKGREQYF

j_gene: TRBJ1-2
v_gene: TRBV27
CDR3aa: CASRRPGLTEDGYTF

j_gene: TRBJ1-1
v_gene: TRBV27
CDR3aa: CASSVTGGNTEAFF

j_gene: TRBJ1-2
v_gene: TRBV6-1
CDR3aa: CASSDPSRTGGAGYTF

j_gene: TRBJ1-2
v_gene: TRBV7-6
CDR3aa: CASSLAPGNYGYTF

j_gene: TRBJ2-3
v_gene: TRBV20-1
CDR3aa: CSASTGQGLKGTDTQYF

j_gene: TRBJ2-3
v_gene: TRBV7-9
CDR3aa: CASSLGLTGASTDTQYF

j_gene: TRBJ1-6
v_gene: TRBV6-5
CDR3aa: CASRDFTSTNSPLHF

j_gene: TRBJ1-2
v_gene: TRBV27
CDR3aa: CASSLRWGVEGYTF

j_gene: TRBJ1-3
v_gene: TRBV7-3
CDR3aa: CASSPSRGGSGNTIYF

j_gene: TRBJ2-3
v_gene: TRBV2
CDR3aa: CASSEASSGADTQYF

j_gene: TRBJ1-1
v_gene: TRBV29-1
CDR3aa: CSVVPRTGVPNWDTEAFF

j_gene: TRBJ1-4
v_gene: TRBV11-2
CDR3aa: CASSRDILEKLFF

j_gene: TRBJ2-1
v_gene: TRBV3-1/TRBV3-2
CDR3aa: CASSLNLAVHNEQFF

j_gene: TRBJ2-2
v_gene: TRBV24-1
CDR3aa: CATSDPAQGRTGELFF

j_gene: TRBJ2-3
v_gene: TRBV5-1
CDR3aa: CASSLRLAGGRLDTQYF

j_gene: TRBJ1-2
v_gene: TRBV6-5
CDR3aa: CASSPQGDYGYTF